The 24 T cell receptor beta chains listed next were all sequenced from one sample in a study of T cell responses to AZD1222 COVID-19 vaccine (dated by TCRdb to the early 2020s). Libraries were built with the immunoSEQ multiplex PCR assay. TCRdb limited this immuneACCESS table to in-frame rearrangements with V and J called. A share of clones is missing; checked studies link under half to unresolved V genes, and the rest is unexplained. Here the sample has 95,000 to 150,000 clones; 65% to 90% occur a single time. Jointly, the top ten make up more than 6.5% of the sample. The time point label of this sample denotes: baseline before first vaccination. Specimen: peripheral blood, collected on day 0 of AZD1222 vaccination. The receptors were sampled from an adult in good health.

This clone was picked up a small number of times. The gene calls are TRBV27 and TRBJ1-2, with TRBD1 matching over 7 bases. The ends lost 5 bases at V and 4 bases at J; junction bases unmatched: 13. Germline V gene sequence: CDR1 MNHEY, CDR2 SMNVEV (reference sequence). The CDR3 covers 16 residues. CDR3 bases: TGTGCCAGCAGTACTGGGACAGATTCCCGGAGCTATGGCTACACCTTC. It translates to CASSTGTDSRSYGYTF.

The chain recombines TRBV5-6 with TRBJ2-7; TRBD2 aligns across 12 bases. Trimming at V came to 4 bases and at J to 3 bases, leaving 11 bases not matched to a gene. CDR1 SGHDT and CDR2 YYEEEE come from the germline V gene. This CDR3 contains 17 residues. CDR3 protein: CASSELSSGRAVYEQYF. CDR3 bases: TGTGCCAGCAGCGAGCTTTCTAGCGGGAGGGCGGTCTACGAGCAGTACTTC.

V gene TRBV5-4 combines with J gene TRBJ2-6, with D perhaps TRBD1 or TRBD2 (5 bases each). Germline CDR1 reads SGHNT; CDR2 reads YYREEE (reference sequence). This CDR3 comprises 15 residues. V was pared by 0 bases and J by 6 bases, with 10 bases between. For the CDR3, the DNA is TGTGCCAGCAGCTTGGGGGGGACCGTGGCCAACGTCCTGACTTTC. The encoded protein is CASSLGGTVANVLTF.

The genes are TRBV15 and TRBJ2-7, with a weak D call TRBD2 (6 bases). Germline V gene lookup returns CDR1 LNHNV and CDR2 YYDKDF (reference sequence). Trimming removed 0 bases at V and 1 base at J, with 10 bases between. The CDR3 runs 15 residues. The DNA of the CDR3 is TGTGCCACCAGCAGAGATAAAGGGAGGTCCTACGAGCAGTACTTC. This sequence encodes CATSRDKGRSYEQYF.

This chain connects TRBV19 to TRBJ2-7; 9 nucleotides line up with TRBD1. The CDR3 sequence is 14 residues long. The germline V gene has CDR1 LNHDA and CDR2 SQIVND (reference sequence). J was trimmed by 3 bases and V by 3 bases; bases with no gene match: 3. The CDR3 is CASSIDRGGYEQYF. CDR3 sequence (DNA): TGTGCCAGTAGTATTGACAGGGGGGGCTACGAGCAGTACTTC.

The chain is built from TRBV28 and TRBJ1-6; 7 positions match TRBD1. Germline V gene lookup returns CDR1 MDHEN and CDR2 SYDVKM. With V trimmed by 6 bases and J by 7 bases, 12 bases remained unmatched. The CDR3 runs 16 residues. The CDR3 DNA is TGTGCCAGCAGACGTCAGGGGGGCGCGAAGAATTCACCCCTCCACTTT. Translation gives CASRRQGGAKNSPLHF.

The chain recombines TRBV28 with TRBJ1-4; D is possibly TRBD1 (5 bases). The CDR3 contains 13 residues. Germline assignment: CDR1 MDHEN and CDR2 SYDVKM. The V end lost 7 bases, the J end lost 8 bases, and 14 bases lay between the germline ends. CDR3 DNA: TGTGCCAGCACCGAGGGTCGGGGGGAAAAACTGTTTTTT. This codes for CASTEGRGEKLFF.

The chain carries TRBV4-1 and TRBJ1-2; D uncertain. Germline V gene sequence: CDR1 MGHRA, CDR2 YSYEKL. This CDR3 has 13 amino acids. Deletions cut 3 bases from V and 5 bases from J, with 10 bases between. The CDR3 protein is CASSHSNGYGYTF. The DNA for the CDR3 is TGCGCCAGCAGCCATTCAAACGGGTATGGCTACACCTTC.

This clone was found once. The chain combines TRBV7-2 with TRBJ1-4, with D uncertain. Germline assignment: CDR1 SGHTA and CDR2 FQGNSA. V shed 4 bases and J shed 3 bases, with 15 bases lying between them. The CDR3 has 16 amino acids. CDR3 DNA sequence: TGTGCCAGCAGCTCACGGCCGCGGGGTGCTAATGAAAAACTGTTTTTT. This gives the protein CASSSRPRGANEKLFF.

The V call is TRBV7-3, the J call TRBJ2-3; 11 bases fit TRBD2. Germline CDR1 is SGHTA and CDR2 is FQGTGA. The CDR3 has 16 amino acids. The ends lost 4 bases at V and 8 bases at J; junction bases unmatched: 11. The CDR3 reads CASSSGLAGSRGTQYF. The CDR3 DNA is TGTGCCAGCAGCTCCGGACTAGCGGGCTCTCGCGGTACGCAGTATTTT.

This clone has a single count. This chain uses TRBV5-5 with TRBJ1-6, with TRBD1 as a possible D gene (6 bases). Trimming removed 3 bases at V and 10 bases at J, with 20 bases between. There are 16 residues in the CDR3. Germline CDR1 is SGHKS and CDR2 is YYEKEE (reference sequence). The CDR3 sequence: CASSSPGGGVKSPLHF. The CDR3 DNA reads TGTGCCAGCAGCTCGCCCGGGGGCGGGGTAAAGTCACCCCTCCACTTT.

CDR3 residues: CVITQGPLYNEQYF. In DNA form, the CDR3 reads TGTGTCATAACGCAGGGTCCTCTTTACAACGAGCAGTACTTC. This chain joins TRBV7-6 and TRBJ2-7, with TRBD1 as a possible D gene (5 bases). CDR1 SGHVS and CDR2 FNYEAQ come from the germline V gene. The CDR3 runs 14 residues.

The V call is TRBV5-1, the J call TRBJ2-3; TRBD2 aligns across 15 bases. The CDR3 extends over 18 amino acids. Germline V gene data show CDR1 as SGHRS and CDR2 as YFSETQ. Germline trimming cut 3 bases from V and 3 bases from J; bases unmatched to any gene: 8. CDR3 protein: CASSSQPGLAGGTDTQYF. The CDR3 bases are TGCGCCAGCAGCTCTCAACCGGGACTAGCGGGGGGAACAGATACGCAGTATTTT.

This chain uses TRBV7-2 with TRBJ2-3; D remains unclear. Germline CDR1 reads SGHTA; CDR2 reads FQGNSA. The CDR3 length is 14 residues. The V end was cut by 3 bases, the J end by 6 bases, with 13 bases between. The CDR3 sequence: CASSFFGELDTQYF. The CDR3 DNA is TGTGCCAGCAGCTTCTTCGGAGAACTCGATACGCAGTATTTT.

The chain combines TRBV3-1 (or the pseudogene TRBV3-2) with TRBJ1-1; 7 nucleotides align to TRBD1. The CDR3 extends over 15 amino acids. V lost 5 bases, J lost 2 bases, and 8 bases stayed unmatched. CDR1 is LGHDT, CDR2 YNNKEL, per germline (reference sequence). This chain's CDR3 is CASSVTGTVNTEAFF. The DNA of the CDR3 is TGTGCCAGCAGCGTAACAGGGACAGTAAACACTGAAGCTTTCTTT.

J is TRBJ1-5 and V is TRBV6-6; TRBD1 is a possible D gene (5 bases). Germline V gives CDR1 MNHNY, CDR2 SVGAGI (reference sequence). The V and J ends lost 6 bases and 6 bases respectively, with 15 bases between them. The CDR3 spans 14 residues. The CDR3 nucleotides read TGTGCCAGCAGCCCTTCCGGGGGTGGTCAGCCCCAGCATTTT. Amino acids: CASSPSGGGQPQHF.

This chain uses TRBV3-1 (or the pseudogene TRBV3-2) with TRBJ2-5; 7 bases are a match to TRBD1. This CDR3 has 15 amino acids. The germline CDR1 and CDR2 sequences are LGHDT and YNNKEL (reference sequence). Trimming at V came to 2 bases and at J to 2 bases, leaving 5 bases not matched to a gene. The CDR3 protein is CASSQRTGDQETQYF. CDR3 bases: TGTGCCAGCAGCCAAAGAACAGGGGATCAAGAGACCCAGTACTTC.

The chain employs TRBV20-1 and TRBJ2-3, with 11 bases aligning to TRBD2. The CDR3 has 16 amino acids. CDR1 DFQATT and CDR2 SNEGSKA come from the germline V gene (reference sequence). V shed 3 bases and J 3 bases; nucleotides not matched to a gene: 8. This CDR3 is CSASWLAGGVTDTQYF. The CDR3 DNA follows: TGCAGTGCTAGTTGGCTAGCGGGAGGCGTTACAGATACGCAGTATTTT.

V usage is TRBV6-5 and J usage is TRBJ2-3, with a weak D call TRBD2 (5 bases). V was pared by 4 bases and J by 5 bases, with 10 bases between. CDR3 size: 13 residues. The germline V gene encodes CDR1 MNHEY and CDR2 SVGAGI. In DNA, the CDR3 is TGTGCCAGCAGTTTCCCAGGAGGAGATACGCAGTATTTT. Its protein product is CASSFPGGDTQYF.

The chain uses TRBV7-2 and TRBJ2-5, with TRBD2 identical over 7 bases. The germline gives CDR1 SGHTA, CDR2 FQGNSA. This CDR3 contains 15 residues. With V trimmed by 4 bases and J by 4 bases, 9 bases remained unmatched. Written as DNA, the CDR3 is TGTGCCAGCAGCTCCCCCCTTGGGGGGGGAGAGACCCAGTACTTC. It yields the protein CASSSPLGGGETQYF.

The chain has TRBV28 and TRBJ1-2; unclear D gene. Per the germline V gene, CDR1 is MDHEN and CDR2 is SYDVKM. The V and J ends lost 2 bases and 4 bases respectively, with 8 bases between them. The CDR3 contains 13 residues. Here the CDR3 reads CASSLGRFYGYTF. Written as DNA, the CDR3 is TGTGCCAGCAGTTTAGGGCGGTTCTATGGCTACACCTTC.

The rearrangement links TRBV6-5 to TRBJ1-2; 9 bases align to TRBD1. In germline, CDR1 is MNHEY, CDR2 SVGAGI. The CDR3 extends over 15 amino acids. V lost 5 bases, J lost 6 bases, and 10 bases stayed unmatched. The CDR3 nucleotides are TGTGCCAGCAGTCGGGGACAGGGATATCAGGATGGCTACACCTTC. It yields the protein CASSRGQGYQDGYTF.

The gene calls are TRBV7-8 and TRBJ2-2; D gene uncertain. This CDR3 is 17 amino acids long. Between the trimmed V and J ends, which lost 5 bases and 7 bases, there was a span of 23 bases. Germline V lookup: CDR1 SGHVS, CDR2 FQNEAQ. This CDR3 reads CASSPRSEFRSGGELFF. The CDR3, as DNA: TGTGCCAGCAGCCCTCGTTCGGAGTTCCGGTCGGGCGGGGAGCTGTTTTTT.

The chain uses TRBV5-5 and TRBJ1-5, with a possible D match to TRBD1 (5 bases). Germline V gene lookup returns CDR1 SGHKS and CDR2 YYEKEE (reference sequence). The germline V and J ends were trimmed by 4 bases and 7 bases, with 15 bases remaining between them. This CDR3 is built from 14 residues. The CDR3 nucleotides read TGTGCCAGCAGCCCCAGATCCAGGGTCCAGCCCCAGCATTTT. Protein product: CASSPRSRVQPQHF.